This T cell receptor (beta chain) is drawn from a study of blood T cell repertoires in COVID-19. CDR3 length equals 13 residues. V was shortened by 3 bases and J by 2 bases, with 7 bases between the two germline ends. From germline, CDR1 is SGHAT and CDR2 FQNNGV. The method was immunoSEQ multiplex PCR; TCRdb's version includes in-frame clones alone and lacks a portion of them. The table includes 250,000 to 300,000 clones, about 87% detected once. The sequence came from a woman aged 40 to 50 who had recovered from COVID-19. This chain joins TRBV11-2 and TRBJ1-1; the D is unclear. What was sequenced was peripheral blood. The CDR3 here is CASSFSPNTEAFF. DNA of the CDR3: TGTGCCAGCAGCTTTAGCCCTAACACTGAAGCTTTCTTT.